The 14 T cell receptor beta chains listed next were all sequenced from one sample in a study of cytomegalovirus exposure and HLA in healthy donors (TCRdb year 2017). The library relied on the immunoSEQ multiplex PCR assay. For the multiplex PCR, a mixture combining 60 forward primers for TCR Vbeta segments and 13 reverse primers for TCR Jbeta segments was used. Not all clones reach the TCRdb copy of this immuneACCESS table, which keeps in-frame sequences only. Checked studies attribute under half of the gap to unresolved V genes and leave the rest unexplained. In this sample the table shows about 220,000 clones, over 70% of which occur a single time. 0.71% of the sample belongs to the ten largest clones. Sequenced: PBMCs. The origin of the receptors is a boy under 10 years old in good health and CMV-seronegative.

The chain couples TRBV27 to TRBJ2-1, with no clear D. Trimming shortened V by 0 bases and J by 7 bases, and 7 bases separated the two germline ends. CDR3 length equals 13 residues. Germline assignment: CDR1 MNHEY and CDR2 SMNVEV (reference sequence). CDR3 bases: TGTGCCAGCAGTTTATCCCTGCAGAATGAGCAGTTCTTC. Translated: CASSLSLQNEQFF.

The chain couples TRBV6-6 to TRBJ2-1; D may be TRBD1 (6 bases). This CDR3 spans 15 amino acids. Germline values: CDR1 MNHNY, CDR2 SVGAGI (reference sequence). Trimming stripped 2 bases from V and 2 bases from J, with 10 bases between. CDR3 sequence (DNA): TGTGCCAGCAGTTACACAGGGCGAACCTACAATGAGCAGTTCTTC. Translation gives CASSYTGRTYNEQFF.

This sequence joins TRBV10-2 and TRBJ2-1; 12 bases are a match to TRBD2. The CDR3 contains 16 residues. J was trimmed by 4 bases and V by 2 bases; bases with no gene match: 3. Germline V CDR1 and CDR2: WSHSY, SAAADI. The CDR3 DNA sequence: TGCGCCAGCAGTGAGCTAGCGGGGGGGTTATACAATGAGCAGTTCTTC. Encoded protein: CASSELAGGLYNEQFF.

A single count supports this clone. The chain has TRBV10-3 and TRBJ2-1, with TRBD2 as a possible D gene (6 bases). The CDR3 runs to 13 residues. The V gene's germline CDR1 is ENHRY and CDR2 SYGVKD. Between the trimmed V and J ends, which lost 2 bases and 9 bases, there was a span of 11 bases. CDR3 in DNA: TGTGCCATCAGTGAGACTAGCCAAGGTGAGCAGTTCTTC. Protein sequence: CAISETSQGEQFF.

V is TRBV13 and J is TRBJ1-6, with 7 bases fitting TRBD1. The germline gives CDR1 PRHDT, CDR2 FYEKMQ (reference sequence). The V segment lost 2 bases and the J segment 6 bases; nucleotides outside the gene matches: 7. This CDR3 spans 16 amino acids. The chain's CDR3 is CASSLSPGQLNSPLHF. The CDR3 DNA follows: TGTGCCAGCAGCTTATCTCCGGGACAGCTTAATTCACCCCTCCACTTT.

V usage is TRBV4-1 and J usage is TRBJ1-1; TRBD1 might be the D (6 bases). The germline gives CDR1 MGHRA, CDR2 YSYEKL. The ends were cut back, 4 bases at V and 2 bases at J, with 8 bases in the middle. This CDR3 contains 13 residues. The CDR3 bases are TGCGCCAGCAGCCCCAGGGGTAACACTGAAGCTTTCTTT. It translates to CASSPRGNTEAFF.

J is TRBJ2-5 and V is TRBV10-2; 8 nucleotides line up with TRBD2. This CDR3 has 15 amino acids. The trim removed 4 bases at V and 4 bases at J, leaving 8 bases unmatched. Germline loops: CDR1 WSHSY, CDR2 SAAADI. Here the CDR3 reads CASSGAGEGPETQYF. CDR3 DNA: TGCGCCAGCAGTGGAGCGGGGGAGGGTCCAGAGACCCAGTACTTC.

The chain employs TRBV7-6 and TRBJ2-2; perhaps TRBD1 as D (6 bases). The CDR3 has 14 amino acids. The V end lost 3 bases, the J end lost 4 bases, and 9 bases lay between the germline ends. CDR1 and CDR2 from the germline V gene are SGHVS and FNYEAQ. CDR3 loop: CASSFRQATGELFF. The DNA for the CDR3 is TGTGCCAGCAGCTTTCGACAGGCCACCGGGGAGCTGTTTTTT.

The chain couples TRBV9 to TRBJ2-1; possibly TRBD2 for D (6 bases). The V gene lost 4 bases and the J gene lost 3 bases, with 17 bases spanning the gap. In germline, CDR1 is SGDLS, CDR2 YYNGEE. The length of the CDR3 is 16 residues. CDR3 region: CASSPRPGLYYNEQFF. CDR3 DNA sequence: TGTGCCAGCAGCCCCCGACCGGGACTGTACTACAATGAGCAGTTCTTC.

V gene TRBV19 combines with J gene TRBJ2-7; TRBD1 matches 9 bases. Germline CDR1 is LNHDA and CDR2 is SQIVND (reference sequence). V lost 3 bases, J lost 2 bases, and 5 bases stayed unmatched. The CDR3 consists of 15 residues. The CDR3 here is CASSMGQGQTYEQYF. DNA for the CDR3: TGTGCCAGTAGTATGGGACAGGGTCAAACCTACGAGCAGTACTTC.

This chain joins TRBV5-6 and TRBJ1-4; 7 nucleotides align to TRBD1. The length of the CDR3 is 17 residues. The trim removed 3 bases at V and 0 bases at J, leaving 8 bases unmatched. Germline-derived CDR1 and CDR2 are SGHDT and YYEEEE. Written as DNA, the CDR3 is TGTGCCAGCAGCTGGCGGGACAGTGCGGCAACTAATGAAAAACTGTTTTTT. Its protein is CASSWRDSAATNEKLFF.

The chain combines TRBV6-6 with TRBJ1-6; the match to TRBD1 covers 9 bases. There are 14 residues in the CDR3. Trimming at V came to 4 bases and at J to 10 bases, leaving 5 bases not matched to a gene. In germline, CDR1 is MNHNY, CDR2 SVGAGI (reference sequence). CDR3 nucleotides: TGTGCCAGCAGTTGGGACAGGGAGGGCTCACCCCTCCACTTT. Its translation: CASSWDREGSPLHF.

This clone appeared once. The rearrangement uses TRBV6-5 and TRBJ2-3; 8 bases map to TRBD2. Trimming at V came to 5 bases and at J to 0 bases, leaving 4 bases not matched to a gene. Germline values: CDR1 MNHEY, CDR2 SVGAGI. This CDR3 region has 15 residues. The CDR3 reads CASSVIAGSTDTQYF. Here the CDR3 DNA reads TGTGCCAGCAGTGTTATAGCGGGGAGCACAGATACGCAGTATTTT.

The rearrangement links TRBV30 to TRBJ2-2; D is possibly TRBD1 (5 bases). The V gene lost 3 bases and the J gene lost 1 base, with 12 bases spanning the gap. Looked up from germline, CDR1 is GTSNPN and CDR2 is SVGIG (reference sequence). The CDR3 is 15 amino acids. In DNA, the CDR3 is TGTGCCTGGAGAAGACAGCTTTTGAACACCGGGGAGCTGTTTTTT. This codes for CAWRRQLLNTGELFF. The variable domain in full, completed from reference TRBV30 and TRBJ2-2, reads SQTIHQWPATLVQPVGSPLSLECTVEGTSNPNLYWYRQAAGRGLQLLFYSVGIGQISSEVPQNLSASRPQDRQFILSSKKLLLSDSGFYLCAWRRQLLNTGELFFGEGSRLTVL.